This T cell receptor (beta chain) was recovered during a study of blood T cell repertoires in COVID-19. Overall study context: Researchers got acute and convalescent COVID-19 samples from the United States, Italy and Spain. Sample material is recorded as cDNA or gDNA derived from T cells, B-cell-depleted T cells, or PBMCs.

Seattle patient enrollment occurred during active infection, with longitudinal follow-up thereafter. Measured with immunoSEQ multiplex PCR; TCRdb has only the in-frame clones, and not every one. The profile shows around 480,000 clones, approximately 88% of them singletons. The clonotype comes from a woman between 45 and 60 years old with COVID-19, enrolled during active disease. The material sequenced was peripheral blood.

In nucleotides, the CDR3 is TGTGCCAGTAGTATGTGGACAGGAGGGGGCAACATTCAGTACTTC. Protein sequence: CASSMWTGGGNIQYF. The rearrangement links TRBV19 to TRBJ2-4, with D maybe TRBD1 (7 bases). CDR1 and CDR2 from the germline V gene are LNHDA and SQIVND (reference sequence). V was clipped by 3 bases and J by 7 bases, with 16 bases between them. The CDR3 has 15 residues.